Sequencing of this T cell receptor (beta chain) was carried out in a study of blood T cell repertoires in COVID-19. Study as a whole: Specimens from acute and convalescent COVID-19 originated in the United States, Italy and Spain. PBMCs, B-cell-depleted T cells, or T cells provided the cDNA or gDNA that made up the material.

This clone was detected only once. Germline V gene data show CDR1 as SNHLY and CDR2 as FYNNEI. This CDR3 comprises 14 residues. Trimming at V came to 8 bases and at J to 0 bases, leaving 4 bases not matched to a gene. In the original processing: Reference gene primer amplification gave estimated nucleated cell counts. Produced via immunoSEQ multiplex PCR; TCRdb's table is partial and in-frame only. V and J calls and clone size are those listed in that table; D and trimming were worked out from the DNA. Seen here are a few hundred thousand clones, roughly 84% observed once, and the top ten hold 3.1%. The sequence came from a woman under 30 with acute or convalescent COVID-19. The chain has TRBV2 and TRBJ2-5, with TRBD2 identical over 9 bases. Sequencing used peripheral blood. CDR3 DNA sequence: TGTGCCAGCGCGGGACTAGCCTACCAAGAGACCCAGTACTTC. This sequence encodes CASAGLAYQETQYF.